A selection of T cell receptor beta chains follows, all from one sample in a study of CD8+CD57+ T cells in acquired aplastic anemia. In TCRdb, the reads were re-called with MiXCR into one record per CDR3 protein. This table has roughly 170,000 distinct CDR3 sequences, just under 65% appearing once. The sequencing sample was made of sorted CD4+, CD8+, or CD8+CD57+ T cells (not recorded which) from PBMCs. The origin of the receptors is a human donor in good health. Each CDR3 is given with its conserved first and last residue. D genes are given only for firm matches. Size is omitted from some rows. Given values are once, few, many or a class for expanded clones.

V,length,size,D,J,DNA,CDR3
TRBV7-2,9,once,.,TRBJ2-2,TGTGCCAGCATTGGGGAGCTGTTTTTT,CASIGELFF
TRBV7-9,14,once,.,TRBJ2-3,TGTGCCAGCAGCCCACAGGTTCTGGCAGATACGCAGTATTTT,CASSPQVLADTQYF
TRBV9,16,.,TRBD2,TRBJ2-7,TGTGCCAGCAGCGCCCCAGCTAGCGGGAGGAACATAGAGCAGTACTTC,CASSAPASGRNIEQYF
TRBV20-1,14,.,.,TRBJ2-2,TGCAGTGCTAGAGTCGGGGGGAACACCGGGGAGCTGTTTTTT,CSARVGGNTGELFF
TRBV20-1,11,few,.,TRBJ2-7,TGCAGTGCAGGTATCGGTGACGAGCAGTACTTC,CSAGIGDEQYF
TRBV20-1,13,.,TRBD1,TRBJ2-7,TGCAGTGCTCAAGGGGGCAGGGATTACGAGCAGTACTTC,CSAQGGRDYEQYF
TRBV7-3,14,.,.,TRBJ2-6,TGTGCCAGCACGCAGGGCTCTGGGGCCAACGTCCTGACTTTC,CASTQGSGANVLTF
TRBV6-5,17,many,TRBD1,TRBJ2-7,TGTGCCAGCAGTTACTCGACAGGGGAATCCTATACCTACGAGCAGTACTTC,CASSYSTGESYTYEQYF
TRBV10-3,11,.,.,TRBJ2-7,TGTGCCATCAGTTCCACCTACGAGCAGTACTTC,CAISSTYEQYF
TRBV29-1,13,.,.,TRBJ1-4,TGCAGCGCCGAGGGCAGGGCCAGGGGAAAACTGTTTTTT,CSAEGRARGKLFF
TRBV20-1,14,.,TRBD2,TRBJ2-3,TGCAGTGCTAGGAGCGGGAGAGGAGCAGATACGCAGTATTTT,CSARSGRGADTQYF
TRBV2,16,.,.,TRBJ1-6,TGTGCCAGCAGTTTTGTGGGGAGGTCCTATAATTCACCCCTCCACTTT,CASSFVGRSYNSPLHF
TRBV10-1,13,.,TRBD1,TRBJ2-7,TGCGCCAGCAGTAGAACAACAGGGGGAGGGCAGTACTTC,CASSRTTGGGQYF
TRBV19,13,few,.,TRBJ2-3,TGTGCCAGTAGTATCCAGCTCACAGATACGCAGTATTTT,CASSIQLTDTQYF